Presented here are 12 T cell receptor beta chains from one specimen sequenced in a study of T cells in lung cancer brain metastases. TCRdb's table, derived via immunoSEQ multiplex PCR, lists solely in-frame clones and lacks some. The top ten hold 11% of the sample, which has a few thousand clones, approximately 87% seen once. The sequenced sample was tumor tissue from the primary lung tumor. The receptors were sampled from a man in his sixties with non-small cell lung cancer.

The chain has TRBV5-4 and TRBJ2-2; D is possibly TRBD1 or TRBD2 (5 bases each). CDR1 is SGHNT and CDR2 is YYREEE in the germline V gene (reference sequence). V shed 0 bases and J shed 6 bases, with 9 bases lying between them. The CDR3 runs 14 residues. CDR3 nucleotide sequence: TGTGCCAGCAGCTTGGTAGGGGACCCCGGGGAGCTGTTTTTT. Encoded protein: CASSLVGDPGELFF.

The chain has TRBV30 and TRBJ1-2; possibly TRBD1 for D (6 bases). V gave up 0 bases and J gave up 4 bases, with 12 bases separating them. This CDR3 comprises 14 residues. Germline values: CDR1 GTSNPN, CDR2 SVGIG (reference sequence). The CDR3 is CAWSVPGVTYGYTF. In DNA, the CDR3 is TGTGCCTGGAGTGTCCCAGGGGTCACCTATGGCTACACCTTC. The full variable domain, rest sourced from reference TRBV30 and TRBJ1-2, is SQTIHQWPATLVQPVGSPLSLECTVEGTSNPNLYWYRQAAGRGLQLLFYSVGIGQISSEVPQNLSASRPQDRQFILSSKKLLLSDSGFYLCAWSVPGVTYGYTFGSGTRLTVV.

V is TRBV7-9 and J is TRBJ2-3, with 12 positions matching TRBD2. The junction had 14 bases not matched to a gene; V was cut back by 5 bases and J by 8 bases. Germline V CDR1 and CDR2: SEHNR, FQNEAQ (reference sequence). This CDR3 has 17 residues. The CDR3 DNA reads TGTGCCAGCAGCCCGACCCCTCGACTAGCGGGAGTAGGTACGCAGTATTTT. Protein product: CASSPTPRLAGVGTQYF.

CDR3 in DNA: TGCGCCAGCAGCTTTGAGACCCCAGGGAGAAACACCATATATTTT. Amino acids: CASSFETPGRNTIYF. The V call is TRBV5-1, the J call TRBJ1-3, with D possibly matching TRBD1 (5 bases). The CDR3 has 15 residues. The V gene's germline CDR1 is SGHRS and CDR2 YFSETQ. Trimming cost V 2 bases and J 5 bases, with 14 bases left between them.

The rearrangement uses TRBV6-5 and TRBJ1-2, with D perhaps TRBD1 (6 bases). From germline, CDR1 is MNHEY and CDR2 SVGAGI. CDR3 length: 13 residues. Between the trimmed V and J ends, which lost 7 bases and 2 bases, there was a span of 11 bases. The DNA for the CDR3 is TGTGCCAGCATCCGCGGACAGAACTATGGCTACACCTTC. This gives the protein CASIRGQNYGYTF.

This rearrangement joins TRBV5-1 to TRBJ1-4; TRBD1 might be the D (5 bases). The V gene's germline CDR1 is SGHRS and CDR2 YFSETQ. CDR3 length: 16 amino acids. The V gene lost 0 bases and the J gene lost 6 bases, with 15 bases spanning the gap. The CDR3 protein is CASSLARGGADEKLFF. Written as DNA, the CDR3 is TGCGCCAGCAGCTTGGCCCGGGGGGGAGCAGATGAAAAACTGTTTTTT.

The J gene is TRBJ1-2, the V gene TRBV29-1; D is unresolved. The V end lost 4 bases, the J end lost 4 bases, and 7 bases lay between the germline ends. This CDR3 contains 11 residues. The V gene's germline CDR1 is SQVTM and CDR2 ANQGSEA. CDR3 coding DNA: TGCAGCGTTGGAGAAGTCTATGGCTACACCTTC. It yields the protein CSVGEVYGYTF.

This chain uses TRBV5-4 with TRBJ2-7; 12 nucleotides match TRBD2. The CDR3 contains 15 residues. Germline loops: CDR1 SGHNT, CDR2 YYREEE (reference sequence). Trimming cost V 3 bases and J 5 bases; bases outside gene matches: 6. The CDR3 sequence: CASSSRLAGVHEQYF. The CDR3 DNA follows: TGTGCCAGCAGCTCGCGACTAGCGGGAGTCCACGAGCAGTACTTC.

This chain links TRBV6-5 with TRBJ2-7; 8 bases are a match to TRBD2. CDR1 and CDR2 (germline): MNHEY, SVGAGI. V lost 0 bases, J lost 3 bases, and 4 bases stayed unmatched. The CDR3 consists of 15 residues. In nucleotides, the CDR3 is TGTGCCAGCAGTTACTCGCGGGGGGCCGACTACGAGCAGTACTTC. It translates to CASSYSRGADYEQYF.

The chain combines TRBV7-9 with TRBJ2-7, with D perhaps TRBD1 or TRBD2 (5 bases each). V dropped 5 bases and J dropped 4 bases, with 15 bases sitting between them. Germline V lookup: CDR1 SEHNR, CDR2 FQNEAQ (reference sequence). This CDR3 comprises 14 residues. This chain's CDR3 is CASSPPGPPYEQYF. The CDR3 region has the DNA TGTGCCAGCAGCCCTCCGGGACCGCCGTACGAGCAGTACTTC.

About this clone: Other DNA sequences in this specimen translate into the identical CDR3. The chain uses TRBV5-4 and TRBJ2-1; D unclear. CDR1 is SGHNT, CDR2 YYREEE, per germline (reference sequence). This CDR3 comprises 13 residues. V was trimmed by 3 bases and J by 6 bases, leaving 10 bases between them. Written as DNA, the CDR3 is TGTGCCAGCAGCTCGTACCATAGCAATGAGCAGTTCTTC. Protein: CASSSYHSNEQFF.

In regard to this clone: The same CDR3 can be traced to other DNA sequences in this sample. This chain links TRBV7-8 with TRBJ1-5, with TRBD1 as a possible D gene (5 bases). Germline V gene lookup returns CDR1 SGHVS and CDR2 FQNEAQ. The CDR3 is 14 residues long. Trimming took off 1 base at V and 1 base at J, with 5 bases between the two ends. CDR3 bases: TGTGCCAGCAGCTTAGAGGGGAGCAATCAGCCCCAGCATTTT. Translating it yields CASSLEGSNQPQHF.